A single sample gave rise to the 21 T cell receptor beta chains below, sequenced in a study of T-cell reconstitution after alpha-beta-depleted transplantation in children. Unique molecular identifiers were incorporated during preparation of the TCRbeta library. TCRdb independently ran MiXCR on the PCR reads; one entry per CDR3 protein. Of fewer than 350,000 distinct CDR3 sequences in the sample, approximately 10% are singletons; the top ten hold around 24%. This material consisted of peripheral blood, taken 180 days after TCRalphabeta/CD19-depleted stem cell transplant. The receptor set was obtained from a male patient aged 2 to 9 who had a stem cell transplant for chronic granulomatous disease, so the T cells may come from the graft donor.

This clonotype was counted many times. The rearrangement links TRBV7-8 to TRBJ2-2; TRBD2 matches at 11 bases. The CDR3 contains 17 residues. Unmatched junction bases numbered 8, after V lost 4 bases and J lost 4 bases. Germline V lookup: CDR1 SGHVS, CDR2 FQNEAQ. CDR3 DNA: TGTGCCAGCAGCTCCCTAGCGGGAGGCCGGGGCACCGGGGAGCTGTTTTTT. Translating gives CASSSLAGGRGTGELFF.

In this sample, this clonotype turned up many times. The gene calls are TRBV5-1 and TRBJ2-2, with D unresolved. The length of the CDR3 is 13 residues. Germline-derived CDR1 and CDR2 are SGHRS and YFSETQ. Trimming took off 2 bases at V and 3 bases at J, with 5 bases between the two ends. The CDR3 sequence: CASSLTYTGELFF. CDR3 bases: TGCGCCAGCAGCTTAACGTACACCGGGGAGCTGTTTTTT.

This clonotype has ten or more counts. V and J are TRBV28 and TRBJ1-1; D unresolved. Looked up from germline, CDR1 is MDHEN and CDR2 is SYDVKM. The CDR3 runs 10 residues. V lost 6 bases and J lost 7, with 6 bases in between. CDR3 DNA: TGTGCCAGCAGCCGAATTGAAGCTTTCTTT. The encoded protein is CASSRIEAFF.

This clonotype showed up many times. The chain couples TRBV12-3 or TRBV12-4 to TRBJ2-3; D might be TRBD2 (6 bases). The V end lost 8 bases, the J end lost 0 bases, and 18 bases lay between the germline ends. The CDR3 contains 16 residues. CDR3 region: CASCPSGGVSTDTQYF. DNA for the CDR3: TGTGCCAGCTGCCCTTCCGGGGGAGTTAGCACAGATACGCAGTATTTT.

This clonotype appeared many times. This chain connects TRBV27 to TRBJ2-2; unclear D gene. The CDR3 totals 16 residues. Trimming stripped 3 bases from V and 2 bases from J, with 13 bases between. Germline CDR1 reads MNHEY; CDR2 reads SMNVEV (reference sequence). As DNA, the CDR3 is TGTGCCAGCAGTTTTTCTTTGTCCTTCAACACCGGGGAGCTGTTTTTT. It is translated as CASSFSLSFNTGELFF.

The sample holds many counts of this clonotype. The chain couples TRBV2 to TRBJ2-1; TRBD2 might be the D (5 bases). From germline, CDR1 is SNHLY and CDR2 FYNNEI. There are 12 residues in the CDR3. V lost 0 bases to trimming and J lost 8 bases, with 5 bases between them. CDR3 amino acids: CASSEAGDEQFF. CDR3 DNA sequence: TGTGCCAGCAGTGAAGCGGGAGATGAGCAGTTCTTC.

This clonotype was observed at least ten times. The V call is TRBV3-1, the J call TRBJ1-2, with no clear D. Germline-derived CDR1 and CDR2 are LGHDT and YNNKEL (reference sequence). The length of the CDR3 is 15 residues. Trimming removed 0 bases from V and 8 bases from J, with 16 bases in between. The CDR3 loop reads CASSQDREQARGYTF. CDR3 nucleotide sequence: TGTGCCAGCAGCCAAGATCGGGAGCAAGCGAGGGGCTACACCTTC. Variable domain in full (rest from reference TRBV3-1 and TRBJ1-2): DTAVSQTPKYLVTQMGNDKSIKCEQNLGHDTMYWYKQDSKKFLKIMFSYNNKELIINETVPNRFSPKSPDKAHLNLHINSLELGDSAVYFCASSQDREQARGYTFGSGTRLTVV.

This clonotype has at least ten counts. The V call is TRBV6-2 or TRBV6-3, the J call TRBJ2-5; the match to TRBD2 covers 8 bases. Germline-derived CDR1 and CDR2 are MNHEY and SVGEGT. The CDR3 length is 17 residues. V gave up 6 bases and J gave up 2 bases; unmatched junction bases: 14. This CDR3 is CASSRGGQGSVQETQYF. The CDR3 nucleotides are TGTGCCAGCAGCCGCGGGGGGCAGGGGTCTGTTCAAGAGACCCAGTACTTC.

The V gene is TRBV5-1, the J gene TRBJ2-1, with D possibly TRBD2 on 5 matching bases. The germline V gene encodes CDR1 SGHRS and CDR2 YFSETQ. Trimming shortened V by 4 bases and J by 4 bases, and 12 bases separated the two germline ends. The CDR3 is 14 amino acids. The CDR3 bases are TGCGCCAGCAGCGTCAGGACTCAGTACAATGAGCAGTTCTTC. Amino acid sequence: CASSVRTQYNEQFF.

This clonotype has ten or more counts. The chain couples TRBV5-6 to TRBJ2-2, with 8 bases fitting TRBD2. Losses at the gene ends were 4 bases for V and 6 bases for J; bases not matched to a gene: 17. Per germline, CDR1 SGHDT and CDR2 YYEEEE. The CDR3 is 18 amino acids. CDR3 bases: TGTGCCAGCAGCGACGGAGAGGCGGGGGGACTAGATCCCGGGGAGCTGTTTTTT. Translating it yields CASSDGEAGGLDPGELFF.

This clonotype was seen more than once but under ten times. CDR3 nucleotides: TGTGCCAGCAGCTTCCGGGGAGGGGCGACAACTAATGAAAAACTGTTTTTT. It specifies CASSFRGGATTNEKLFF. The V gene is TRBV7-8, the J gene TRBJ1-4; D may be TRBD1 (5 bases). V lost 3 bases and J 0 bases, leaving 14 bases between the germline ends. The CDR3 has 17 residues. Germline V gene sequence: CDR1 SGHVS, CDR2 FQNEAQ.

In DNA, the CDR3 is TGCGCCAGCAGTCAATCTCGGGTCCACTCCTTCTACGAGCAGTACTTC. The encoded protein is CASSQSRVHSFYEQYF. J is TRBJ2-7 and V is TRBV23-1; D call uncertain. TRBV23-1 is known as an ORF, though its function is uncertain. CDR3 size: 16 residues. The V and J ends lost 0 bases and 3 bases respectively, with 15 bases between them.

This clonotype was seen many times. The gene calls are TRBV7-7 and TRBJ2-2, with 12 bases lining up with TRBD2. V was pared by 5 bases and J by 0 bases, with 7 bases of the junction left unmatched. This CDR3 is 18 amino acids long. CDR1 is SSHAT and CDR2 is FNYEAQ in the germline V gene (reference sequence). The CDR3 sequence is CASSTGLAGFANTGELFF. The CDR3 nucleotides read TGTGCCAGCAGCACGGGACTAGCGGGTTTCGCGAACACCGGGGAGCTGTTTTTT. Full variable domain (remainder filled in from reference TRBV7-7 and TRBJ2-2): GAGVSQSPRYKVTKRGQDVTLRCDPISSHATLYWYQQALGQGPEFLTYFNYEAQPDKSGLPSDRFSAERPEGSISTLTIQRTEQRDSAMYRCASSTGLAGFANTGELFFGEGSRLTVL.

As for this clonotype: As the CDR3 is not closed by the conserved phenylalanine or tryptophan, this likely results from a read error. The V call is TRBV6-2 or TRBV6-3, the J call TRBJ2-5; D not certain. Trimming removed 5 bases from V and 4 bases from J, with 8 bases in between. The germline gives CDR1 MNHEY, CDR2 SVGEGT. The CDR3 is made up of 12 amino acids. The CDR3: CASSLAGETQYY. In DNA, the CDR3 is TGTGCCAGCAGTCTCGCAGGAGAGACCCAGTACTAC.

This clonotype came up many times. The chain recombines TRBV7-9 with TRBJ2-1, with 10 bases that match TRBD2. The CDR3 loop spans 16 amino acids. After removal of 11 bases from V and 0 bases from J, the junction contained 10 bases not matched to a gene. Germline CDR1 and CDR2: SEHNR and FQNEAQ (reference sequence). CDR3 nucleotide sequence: TGTGCCGGCCCCCGTACTAGCGGGGTCTCCTACAATGAGCAGTTCTTC. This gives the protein CAGPRTSGVSYNEQFF.

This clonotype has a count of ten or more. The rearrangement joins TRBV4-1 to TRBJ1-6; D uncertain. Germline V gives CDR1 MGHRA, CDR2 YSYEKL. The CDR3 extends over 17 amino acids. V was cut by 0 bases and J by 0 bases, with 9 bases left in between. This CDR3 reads CASSQESESSYNSPLHF. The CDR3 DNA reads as TGCGCCAGCAGCCAAGAGTCGGAGAGCTCCTATAATTCACCCCTCCACTTT.

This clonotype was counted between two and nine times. DNA for the CDR3: TGTGCCAGCTCACCGCGCGGGGTCCGCTACGAGCAGTACTTC. Translated, it gives CASSPRGVRYEQYF. This sequence joins TRBV18 and TRBJ2-7; possibly TRBD2 for D (6 bases). From germline, CDR1 is KGHSH and CDR2 LQKENI. The CDR3 loop spans 14 amino acids. The V end lost 3 bases, the J end lost 3 bases, and 12 bases lay between the germline ends.

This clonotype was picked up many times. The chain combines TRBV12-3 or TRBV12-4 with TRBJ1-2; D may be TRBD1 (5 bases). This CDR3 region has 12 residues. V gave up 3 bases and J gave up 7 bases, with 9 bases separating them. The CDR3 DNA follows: TGTGCCAGCAGTTTCAGGGCTGGTGGCTACACCTTC. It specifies CASSFRAGGYTF.

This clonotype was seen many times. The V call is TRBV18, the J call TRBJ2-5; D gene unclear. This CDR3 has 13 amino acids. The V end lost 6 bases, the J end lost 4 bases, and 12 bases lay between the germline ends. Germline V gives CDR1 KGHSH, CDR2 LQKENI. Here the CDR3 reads CASSPDLGETQYF. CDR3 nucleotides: TGTGCCAGCTCCCCAGACCTGGGAGAGACCCAGTACTTC.

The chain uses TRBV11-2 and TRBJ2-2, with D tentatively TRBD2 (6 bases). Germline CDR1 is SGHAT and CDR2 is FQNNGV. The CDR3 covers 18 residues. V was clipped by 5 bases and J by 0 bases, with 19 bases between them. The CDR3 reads CASSQNGWGVSNTGELFF. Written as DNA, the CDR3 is TGTGCCAGCAGCCAGAATGGGTGGGGGGTATCGAACACCGGGGAGCTGTTTTTT.

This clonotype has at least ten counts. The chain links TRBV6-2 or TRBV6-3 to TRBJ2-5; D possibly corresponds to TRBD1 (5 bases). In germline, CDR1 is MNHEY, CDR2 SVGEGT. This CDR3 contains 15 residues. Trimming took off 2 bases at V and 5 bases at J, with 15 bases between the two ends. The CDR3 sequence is CASSYPETAQETQYF. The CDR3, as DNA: TGTGCCAGCAGTTACCCAGAGACAGCGCAGGAGACCCAGTACTTC.